The rows below give T cell receptor beta chains drawn from one sample of a study of shared clonotypes between healthy human individuals. The assay was immunoSEQ multiplex PCR, and TCRdb's table has in-frame clones only and misses some. The sample lists over 2 million clones, approximately 90% occurring once. Sequencing input: naive CD4+ T cells from PBMCs. These receptors were taken from a man aged 18 to 29 in good health. Some clones in this sample may be carry-over from other donors' samples. Each CDR3 is given with its conserved first and last residue. D genes are given only for firm matches. Only part of the rows carry a size: once, few, many, or a class if the clone is expanded.

d_gene: .; v_gene: TRBV15; abundance: .; j_gene: TRBJ2-7; CDR3nt: TGTGCCACCAGCAGAGACAGACTCTCCCCCTACGAGCAGTACTTC; CDR3aa: CATSRDRLSPYEQYF
d_gene: .; v_gene: TRBV6-1; abundance: .; j_gene: TRBJ2-7; CDR3nt: TGTGCCAGCATGGGAAGGGCGCCCTTATACGAGCAGTACTTC; CDR3aa: CASMGRAPLYEQYF
d_gene: TRBD2; v_gene: TRBV2; abundance: .; j_gene: TRBJ2-7; CDR3nt: TGTGCCAGCAGGGGCGGGAGGCTTGACGAGCAGTACTTC; CDR3aa: CASRGGRLDEQYF
d_gene: TRBD2; v_gene: TRBV11-1; abundance: once; j_gene: TRBJ2-2; CDR3nt: TGTGCCAGCAATCGGACTAGCGGGAGAGACACCGGGGAGCTGTTTTTT; CDR3aa: CASNRTSGRDTGELFF
d_gene: .; v_gene: TRBV5-1; abundance: .; j_gene: TRBJ2-6; CDR3nt: TGCGCCAGCAGCTCACAGGGAACAGATGGGGCCAACGTCCTGACTTTC; CDR3aa: CASSSQGTDGANVLTF
d_gene: .; v_gene: TRBV6-1; abundance: .; j_gene: TRBJ2-7; CDR3nt: TGTGCCAGCATAGGACAAGCCTACGAGCAGTACTTC; CDR3aa: CASIGQAYEQYF
d_gene: TRBD2; v_gene: TRBV2; abundance: .; j_gene: TRBJ2-1; CDR3nt: TGTGCCAGCAGTGGGGGAAGACTAGCGGGCTACAATGAGCAGTTCTTC; CDR3aa: CASSGGRLAGYNEQFF
d_gene: .; v_gene: TRBV7-8; abundance: .; j_gene: TRBJ2-3; CDR3nt: TGTGCCAGCAGCTTAAATCTACTCACAGATACGCAGTATTTT; CDR3aa: CASSLNLLTDTQYF
d_gene: .; v_gene: TRBV19; abundance: .; j_gene: TRBJ2-6; CDR3nt: TGTGCCAGTCACTCTGGGGCCAACGTCCTGACTTTC; CDR3aa: CASHSGANVLTF
d_gene: .; v_gene: TRBV19; abundance: .; j_gene: TRBJ2-4; CDR3nt: TGTGCCAGTACCCGAGGGGGTGGCAAAAACATTCAGTACTTC; CDR3aa: CASTRGGGKNIQYF
d_gene: TRBD1; v_gene: TRBV5-1; abundance: .; j_gene: TRBJ2-7; CDR3nt: TGCGCCAGCAGCTTGGTTCCAGGGGGATCTTACGAGCAGTACTTC; CDR3aa: CASSLVPGGSYEQYF
d_gene: TRBD1; v_gene: TRBV6-6; abundance: .; j_gene: TRBJ1-3; CDR3nt: TGTGCCAGCACATCAGGGGGCAGCGACACCATATATTTT; CDR3aa: CASTSGGSDTIYF
d_gene: TRBD1; v_gene: TRBV18; abundance: .; j_gene: TRBJ2-1; CDR3nt: TGTGCCAGCTCACCAGAAGACAGGGGATCCTACAATGAGCAGTTCTTC; CDR3aa: CASSPEDRGSYNEQFF
d_gene: .; v_gene: TRBV25-1; abundance: .; j_gene: TRBJ1-2; CDR3nt: TGTGCCAGCAGTGACGGCTCAGCCTATGGCTACACCTTC; CDR3aa: CASSDGSAYGYTF
d_gene: .; v_gene: TRBV27; abundance: .; j_gene: TRBJ1-1; CDR3nt: TGTGCCAGCAGTTTACACGACAGGCCCGGGGACCCGAACACTGAAGCTTTCTTT; CDR3aa: CASSLHDRPGDPNTEAFF
d_gene: .; v_gene: TRBV6-6; abundance: .; j_gene: TRBJ1-1; CDR3nt: TGTGCCAGCAGGGAGACCGGGACGAACACTGAAGCTTTCTTT; CDR3aa: CASRETGTNTEAFF
d_gene: .; v_gene: TRBV7-2; abundance: .; j_gene: TRBJ1-2; CDR3nt: TGTGCCAGCAGCTTAGTGGGCCCCTATGGCTACACCTTC; CDR3aa: CASSLVGPYGYTF
d_gene: .; v_gene: TRBV30; abundance: .; j_gene: TRBJ1-3; CDR3nt: TGTGCCTCTACCTACGCGGGTCCAAGGGGAAACACCATATATTTT; CDR3aa: CASTYAGPRGNTIYF
d_gene: TRBD1; v_gene: TRBV4-2; abundance: .; j_gene: TRBJ1-2; CDR3nt: TGTGCCAGCAGCCCCGGGGGCACAGGGGGCCCCACTAACTATGGCTACACCTTC; CDR3aa: CASSPGGTGGPTNYGYTF
d_gene: TRBD2; v_gene: TRBV19; abundance: .; j_gene: TRBJ2-2; CDR3nt: TGTGCCAGTAGCCCGGGACTAGCGGGCACCGGGGAGCTGTTTTTT; CDR3aa: CASSPGLAGTGELFF
d_gene: .; v_gene: TRBV5-1; abundance: .; j_gene: TRBJ2-5; CDR3nt: TGCGCCAGCAGCGACGTGGCCTCAATACGGGAGACCCAGTACTTC; CDR3aa: CASSDVASIRETQYF
d_gene: .; v_gene: TRBV9; abundance: .; j_gene: TRBJ2-6; CDR3nt: TGTGCCAGCAGCCCTCTGGCCTCTGGGGCCAACGTCCTGACTTTC; CDR3aa: CASSPLASGANVLTF
d_gene: .; v_gene: TRBV6-4; abundance: .; j_gene: TRBJ1-1; CDR3nt: TGTGCCCTCAGACTGGACGAAGCTTTCTTT; CDR3aa: CALRLDEAFF
d_gene: .; v_gene: TRBV5-6; abundance: .; j_gene: TRBJ1-4; CDR3nt: TGTGCCAGCAGCTCCCGCGAAGGGCTTAATGAAAAACTGTTTTTT; CDR3aa: CASSSREGLNEKLFF
d_gene: .; v_gene: TRBV4-3; abundance: .; j_gene: TRBJ1-1; CDR3nt: TGCGCCAGCAGCCAAACAAGAGACACTGAAGCTTTCTTT; CDR3aa: CASSQTRDTEAFF
d_gene: .; v_gene: TRBV19; abundance: .; j_gene: TRBJ2-1; CDR3nt: TGTGCCAGTAGTATCCGGGTAGCGTCCTACAATGAGCAGTTCTTC; CDR3aa: CASSIRVASYNEQFF
d_gene: .; v_gene: TRBV14; abundance: few; j_gene: TRBJ1-5; CDR3nt: TGTGCCAGCAGCCTCCCAGGGGGCAATCAGCCCCAGCATTTT; CDR3aa: CASSLPGGNQPQHF
d_gene: .; v_gene: TRBV2; abundance: .; j_gene: TRBJ2-1; CDR3nt: TGTGCCAGCATTGGCTACAATGAGCAGTTCTTC; CDR3aa: CASIGYNEQFF
d_gene: .; v_gene: TRBV11-2; abundance: .; j_gene: TRBJ1-3; CDR3nt: TGTGCCAGCAGCTTAGAACCGGCACAGTTCTCCTCTGGAAACACCATATATTTT; CDR3aa: CASSLEPAQFSSGNTIYF
d_gene: TRBD1; v_gene: TRBV19; abundance: .; j_gene: TRBJ2-5; CDR3nt: TGTGCCAGTACCGCAAACGCCGGGACAGGGAGCTCCCAGTACTTC; CDR3aa: CASTANAGTGSSQYF
d_gene: .; v_gene: TRBV20-1; abundance: .; j_gene: TRBJ2-7; CDR3nt: TGCAGTGCTCATAACTCCTACGAGCAGTACTTC; CDR3aa: CSAHNSYEQYF